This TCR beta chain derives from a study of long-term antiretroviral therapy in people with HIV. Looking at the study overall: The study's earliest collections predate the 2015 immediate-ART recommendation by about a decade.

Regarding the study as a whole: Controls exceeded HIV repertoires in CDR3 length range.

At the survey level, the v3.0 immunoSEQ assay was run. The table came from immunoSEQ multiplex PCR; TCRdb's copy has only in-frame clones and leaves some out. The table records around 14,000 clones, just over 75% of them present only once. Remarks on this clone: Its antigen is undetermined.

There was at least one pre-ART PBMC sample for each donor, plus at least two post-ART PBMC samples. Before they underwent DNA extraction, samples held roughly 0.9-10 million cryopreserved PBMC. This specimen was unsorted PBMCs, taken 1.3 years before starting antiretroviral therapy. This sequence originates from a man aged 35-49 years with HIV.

CDR3 amino acids: CASSLGQGREKLFF. CDR3 in DNA: TGCGCCAGCAGCTTAGGACAGGGGAGAGAAAAACTGTTTTTT. The chain carries TRBV5-1 and TRBJ1-4, with 9 bases aligning to TRBD1. CDR1 and CDR2 (germline): SGHRS, YFSETQ. J gave up 8 bases and V 2 bases, and 4 bases lay outside the gene matches. The CDR3 is 14 residues long.